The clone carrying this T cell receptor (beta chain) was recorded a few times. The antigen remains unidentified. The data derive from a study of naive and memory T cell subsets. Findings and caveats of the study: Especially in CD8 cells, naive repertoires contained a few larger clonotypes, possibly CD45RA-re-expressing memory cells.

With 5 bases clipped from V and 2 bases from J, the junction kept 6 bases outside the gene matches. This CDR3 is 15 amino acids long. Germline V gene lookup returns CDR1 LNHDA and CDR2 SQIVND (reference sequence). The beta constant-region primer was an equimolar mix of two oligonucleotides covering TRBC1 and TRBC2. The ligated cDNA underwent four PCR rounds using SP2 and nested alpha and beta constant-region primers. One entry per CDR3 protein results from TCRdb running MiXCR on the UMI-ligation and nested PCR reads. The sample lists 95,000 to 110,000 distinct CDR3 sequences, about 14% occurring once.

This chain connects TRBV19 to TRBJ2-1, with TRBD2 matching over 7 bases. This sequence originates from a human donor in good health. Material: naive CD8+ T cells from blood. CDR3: CASSEVRETYNEQFF. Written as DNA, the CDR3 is TGTGCCAGTAGTGAGGTGCGGGAGACCTACAATGAGCAGTTCTTC.